Presented here are 3 T cell receptor beta chains from one specimen sequenced in a study of blood T cell repertoires in COVID-19. TCRdb's copy holds only in-frame clones and misses some; the assay was immunoSEQ multiplex PCR. The sample lists approximately 210,000 clones; 65% to 85% were seen once. The sequencing input was PBMCs or T cells enriched from blood (not recorded which). The receptors were gathered from a man aged 25-40 years with acute COVID-19.

This chain uses TRBV3-1 (or the pseudogene TRBV3-2) with TRBJ1-6; 8 bases fit TRBD1. Germline values: CDR1 LGHDT, CDR2 YNNKEL (reference sequence). J lost 4 bases, V lost 7 bases, and 9 bases had no gene match. This CDR3 contains 16 residues. The CDR3 DNA sequence: TGTGCCAGCAACAGACAGGGGCCCTCTTATAATTCACCCCTCCACTTT. It encodes CASNRQGPSYNSPLHF.

The chain links TRBV21-1 to TRBJ2-7; no DNA check was done on the table's D call, TRBD1. TRBV21-1 is classified as a pseudogene. The CDR3 contains 15 residues. This chain's CDR3 is CASSDRQVSRVEQYF. The DNA for the CDR3 is TGTGCCAGCAGCGACCGACAGGTCTCCCGTGTCGAGCAGTACTTC.

The chain employs TRBV5-6 and TRBJ1-6, with 8 bases identical to TRBD1. This CDR3 is built from 14 residues. V gave up 4 bases and J gave up 6 bases; unmatched junction bases: 3. The germline V gene has CDR1 SGHDT and CDR2 YYEEEE. CDR3 in DNA: TGTGCCAGCAGCCCAGGGGGCAGTAATTCACCCCTCCACTTT. Its translation: CASSPGGSNSPLHF.